The rows below give T cell receptor beta chains drawn from one sample of a study of T cell therapy after organ transplantation. Using immunoSEQ multiplex PCR, the repertoire was profiled, and TCRdb retains in-frame clones only, with some absent. The sample records 44,000 or so clones, 94% being singletons. Their antigen targets remain unknown. The sample here was CD8+ T cells from blood, taken before autologous CMV-specific T cell therapy. The receptors were sampled from a human patient who had received a solid organ transplant and had CMV disease. CDR3s include the opening cysteine and the closing phenylalanine or tryptophan. The order of the fields is V gene, D gene, clone size, J gene, CDR3 protein, CDR3 DNA. D genes are given only for firm matches. Some rows have no size entry. The others give once, few or many, or a class for an expanded clone.

V: TRBV30; D: TRBD1; size: -; J: TRBJ2-7; CDR3: CAWSGDSPTYEQYF; DNA: TGTGCCTGGAGTGGGGACAGCCCCACCTACGAGCAGTACTTC
V: TRBV7-9; D: TRBD1; size: -; J: TRBJ2-4; CDR3: CASSKDRIAKNIQYF; DNA: TGTGCCAGCAGCAAGGACAGGATAGCCAAAAACATTCAGTACTTC
V: TRBV5-6; D: -; size: once; J: TRBJ1-2; CDR3: CASSLEQGDYGYTF; DNA: TGTGCCAGCAGCTTGGAACAGGGTGACTATGGCTACACCTTC
V: TRBV7-2; D: -; size: once; J: TRBJ1-2; CDR3: CASSLYGFNYGYTF; DNA: TGTGCCAGCAGCTTATATGGTTTTAACTATGGCTACACCTTC
V: TRBV9; D: -; size: -; J: TRBJ2-1; CDR3: CASQPPRAVGDEQFF; DNA: TGTGCCAGCCAACCCCCGAGGGCCGTTGGGGATGAGCAGTTCTTC
V: TRBV5-1; D: -; size: -; J: TRBJ1-2; CDR3: CASSPAGRGNYGYTF; DNA: TGCGCCAGCAGCCCGGCGGGGCGGGGGAACTATGGCTACACCTTC
V: TRBV27; D: TRBD1; size: -; J: TRBJ1-5; CDR3: CASSVGTGINQPQHF; DNA: TGTGCCAGCAGTGTGGGGACAGGGATCAATCAGCCCCAGCATTTT
V: TRBV13; D: -; size: -; J: TRBJ2-7; CDR3: CASSLRSFPYEQYF; DNA: TGTGCCAGCAGTTTGCGGAGCTTCCCCTACGAGCAGTACTTC
V: TRBV6-4; D: TRBD1; size: -; J: TRBJ2-5; CDR3: CASSETGMGETQYF; DNA: TGTGCCAGCAGTGAGACAGGGATGGGGGAGACCCAGTACTTC
V: TRBV19; D: -; size: -; J: TRBJ2-7; CDR3: CASGETHGFYEQYF; DNA: TGTGCCAGCGGAGAGACTCATGGGTTTTACGAGCAGTACTTC